Presented here are 15 T cell receptor beta chains from one specimen sequenced in a study of neurological immune-mediated disorders. TCRdb analysed the 5' RACE reads with MiXCR anew, one entry per CDR3 protein. The sample shows under 130,000 distinct CDR3 sequences, more than 10% of them seen only once. As to time point: longitudinal time-point 3. Source material: PBMCs. Source of these receptors: a female donor with HTLV-1-associated myelopathy (HAM/TSP).

By share of the sample, this clonotype is medium-sized. J is TRBJ1-2 and V is TRBV5-1; possible D gene TRBD1, 5 bases. Trimming stripped 5 bases from V and 4 bases from J, with 18 bases between. Germline V gene sequence: CDR1 SGHRS, CDR2 YFSETQ. The CDR3 runs 15 residues. CDR3 DNA sequence: TGCGCCAGCAGGGCTCCGGGACGACCCAGCTATGGCTACACCTTC. This gives the protein CASRAPGRPSYGYTF.

This clonotype has at least ten counts. The CDR3: CASRPTSGGAYEQFF. In DNA, the CDR3 is TGCGCCAGCAGACCTACTAGCGGGGGGGCCTATGAGCAGTTCTTC. The J gene is TRBJ2-1, the V gene TRBV5-1; 13 bases agree with TRBD2. The CDR3 is 15 residues long. The V segment lost 5 bases and the J segment 8 bases; nucleotides outside the gene matches: 7. CDR1 and CDR2 from the germline V gene are SGHRS and YFSETQ.

This clonotype has at least ten counts. V gene TRBV7-2 combines with J gene TRBJ2-4; no clear D gene. The CDR3 is 17 residues long. Germline V gene data show CDR1 as SGHTA and CDR2 as FQGNSA. Trimming left V 2 bases short and J 3 bases short, with 17 bases between. The DNA of the CDR3 is TGTGCCAGCAGCTTACAGCCAGGTCCTTCGAACAAAAACATTCAGTACTTC. It translates to CASSLQPGPSNKNIQYF.

This clonotype was seen at least ten times. CDR3 sequence reads: CASSLDQRKDTQYF. CDR3 coding DNA: TGCGCCAGCAGCTTAGATCAACGCAAAGATACGCAGTATTTT. The chain is built from TRBV5-1 and TRBJ2-3; D not resolved. The germline V gene encodes CDR1 SGHRS and CDR2 YFSETQ. This CDR3 comprises 14 residues. Trimming took off 2 bases at V and 5 bases at J, with 12 bases between the two ends. Variable domain in full (rest from reference TRBV5-1 and TRBJ2-3): KAGVTQTPRYLIKTRGQQVTLSCSPISGHRSVSWYQQTPGQGLQFLFEYFSETQRNKGNFPGRFSGRQFSNSRSEMNVSTLELGDSALYLCASSLDQRKDTQYFGPGTRLTVL.

This clonotype was recorded a few times. A clone one base away is much larger, so this may be a read error. The chain combines TRBV20-1 with TRBJ1-2; TRBD1 aligns across 10 bases. Germline CDR1 is DFQATT and CDR2 is SNEGSKA (reference sequence). The CDR3 totals 15 residues. CDR3 in amino acids: CSAEQTGGFNYGYNF. The CDR3 nucleotides read TGCAGTGCTGAACAGACAGGGGGCTTTAACTATGGCTACAACTTC.

This clonotype was detected ten times or more. The chain joins TRBV5-1 to TRBJ2-3; D is tentatively TRBD1 or TRBD2 (6 bases each). Germline assignment: CDR1 SGHRS and CDR2 YFSETQ. V lost 0 bases and J lost 3, with 23 bases in between. The CDR3 is 19 amino acids. The CDR3 coding sequence is TGCGCCAGCAGCTTGGAAGGCCCCCTTCCTGGGGGGCAAACAGATACGCAGTATTTT. Amino acids: CASSLEGPLPGGQTDTQYF.

In this sample, this clonotype turned up many times. The CDR3 DNA sequence: TGCGCCAGCAGCTCGCAGGGTATCAATGAGCAGTTCTTC. Its protein is CASSSQGINEQFF. The chain has TRBV5-1 and TRBJ2-1; a possible D gene is TRBD1 (5 bases). CDR3 length equals 13 residues. V was cut by 3 bases and J by 6 bases, with 10 bases left in between. Looked up from germline, CDR1 is SGHRS and CDR2 is YFSETQ. Drawing the rest from reference TRBV5-1 and TRBJ2-1, the complete variable domain is KAGVTQTPRYLIKTRGQQVTLSCSPISGHRSVSWYQQTPGQGLQFLFEYFSETQRNKGNFPGRFSGRQFSNSRSEMNVSTLELGDSALYLCASSSQGINEQFFGPGTRLTVL.

In this sample, this clonotype turned up a few times. This chain links TRBV3-1 with TRBJ2-7; 7 bases match TRBD2. J was trimmed by 9 bases and V by 3 bases; bases with no gene match: 8. CDR3 length equals 13 residues. Germline CDR1 reads LGHDT; CDR2 reads YNNKEL (reference sequence). CDR3 region: CASSHRAGPGQYF. The DNA for the CDR3 is TGTGCCAGCAGCCATAGAGCGGGGCCTGGGCAGTACTTC.

Ten or more counts support this clonotype. The CDR3 loop is CSATGRSSYEQYF. CDR3 bases: TGCAGTGCCACGGGGCGCAGCTCCTACGAGCAGTACTTC. V and J are TRBV20-1 and TRBJ2-7; either TRBD1 or TRBD2 may supply D (5 bases each). The CDR3 runs to 13 residues. V shed 6 bases and J shed 0 bases, with 12 bases lying between them. The germline CDR1 and CDR2 sequences are DFQATT and SNEGSKA (reference sequence).

This clonotype was counted at least ten times. The chain uses TRBV5-1 and TRBJ1-6; 7 bases are a match to TRBD1. V shed 0 bases and J 7 bases; nucleotides not matched to a gene: 13. The germline gives CDR1 SGHRS, CDR2 YFSETQ. This CDR3 has 18 amino acids. The CDR3 nucleotides read TGCGCCAGCAGCTTGGCTTCCCCCGCAGGGGGAGGGAATTCACCCCTCCACTTT. Its protein product is CASSLASPAGGGNSPLHF.

The V call is TRBV11-3, the J call TRBJ2-2; D remains unclear. Germline lookup yields CDR1 SGHNT and CDR2 YENEEA. The CDR3 has 14 residues. V dropped 1 base and J dropped 5 bases, with 8 bases sitting between them. The CDR3 bases are TGTGCCAGCAGCTTAGGTGTGGGGACCGGGGAGCTGTTTTTT. Translation: CASSLGVGTGELFF.

In this sample, this clonotype turned up many times. This chain links TRBV5-1 with TRBJ2-1; 7 bases match TRBD1. Germline V lookup: CDR1 SGHRS, CDR2 YFSETQ. Trimming cost V 1 base and J 2 bases; bases outside gene matches: 3. CDR3 length equals 15 residues. DNA of the CDR3: TGCGCCAGCAGCTTGCTTCAGGGGGCCTACAATGAGCAGTTCTTC. Translation: CASSLLQGAYNEQFF.

In its sample, this clonotype was seen many times. J is TRBJ1-1 and V is TRBV2; 8 bases line up with TRBD1. CDR1 and CDR2 from the germline V gene are SNHLY and FYNNEI. Losses at the gene ends were 4 bases for V and 6 bases for J; bases not matched to a gene: 10. This CDR3 is built from 15 residues. In nucleotides, the CDR3 is TGTGCCAGCAGTGGGATGGCAGGGGGCGGCTCTGAAGCTTTCTTT. Its translation: CASSGMAGGGSEAFF.

This clonotype was picked up many times. The rearrangement uses TRBV29-1 and TRBJ2-7; 8 bases match TRBD1. Germline values: CDR1 SQVTM, CDR2 ANQGSEA. The J segment lost 2 bases and the V segment lost 7 bases, leaving 7 bases of the junction unmatched. CDR3 length: 13 residues. The CDR3 nucleotides read TGCAGCGGATCCGGGACAGGTACCTACGAGCAGTACTTC. It translates to CSGSGTGTYEQYF.

The sample holds many counts of this clonotype. This chain connects TRBV5-1 to TRBJ2-1; no reliable D call. This CDR3 has 16 amino acids. The V and J ends lost 0 bases and 0 bases respectively, with 10 bases between them. The V gene's germline CDR1 is SGHRS and CDR2 YFSETQ. For the CDR3, the DNA is TGCGCCAGCAGCTTGGGGGGTAGGAGCTCCTACAATGAGCAGTTCTTC. This gives the protein CASSLGGRSSYNEQFF. Complete variable domain (other parts from reference TRBV5-1 and TRBJ2-1): KAGVTQTPRYLIKTRGQQVTLSCSPISGHRSVSWYQQTPGQGLQFLFEYFSETQRNKGNFPGRFSGRQFSNSRSEMNVSTLELGDSALYLCASSLGGRSSYNEQFFGPGTRLTVL.